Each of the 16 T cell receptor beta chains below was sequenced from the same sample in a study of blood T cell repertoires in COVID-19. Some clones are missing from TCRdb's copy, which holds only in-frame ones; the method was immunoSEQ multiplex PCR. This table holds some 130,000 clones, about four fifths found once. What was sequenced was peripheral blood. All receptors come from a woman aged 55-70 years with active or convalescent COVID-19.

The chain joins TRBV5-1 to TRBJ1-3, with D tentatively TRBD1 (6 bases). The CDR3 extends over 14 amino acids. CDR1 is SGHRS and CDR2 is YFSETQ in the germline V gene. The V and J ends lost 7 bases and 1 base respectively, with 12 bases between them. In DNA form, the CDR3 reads TGCGCCAGCTCCCAAACAGGGTCTGGAAACACCATATATTTT. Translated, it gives CASSQTGSGNTIYF.

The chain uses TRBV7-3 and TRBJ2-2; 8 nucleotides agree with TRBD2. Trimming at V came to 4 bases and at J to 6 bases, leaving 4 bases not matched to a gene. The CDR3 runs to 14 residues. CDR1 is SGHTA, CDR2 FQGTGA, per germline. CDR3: CASSSGAGAGELFF. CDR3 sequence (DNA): TGTGCCAGCAGCTCGGGAGCGGGGGCCGGGGAGCTGTTTTTT. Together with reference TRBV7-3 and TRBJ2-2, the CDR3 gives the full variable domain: GAGVSQTPSNKVTEKGKYVELRCDPISGHTALYWYRQSLGQGPEFLIYFQGTGAADDSGLPNDRFFAVRPEGSVSTLKIQRTERGDSAVYLCASSSGAGAGELFFGEGSRLTVL.

The CDR3 is CATSDSTSGRYYEQYF. Here the CDR3 DNA reads TGTGCCACCAGTGACTCTACTAGCGGGAGGTACTACGAGCAGTACTTC. The genes are TRBV24-1 and TRBJ2-7; 12 bases align to TRBD2. This CDR3 contains 16 residues. The V and J ends lost 4 bases and 3 bases, in that order; junction bases with no gene match: 6. The V gene's germline CDR1 is KGHDR and CDR2 SFDVKD.

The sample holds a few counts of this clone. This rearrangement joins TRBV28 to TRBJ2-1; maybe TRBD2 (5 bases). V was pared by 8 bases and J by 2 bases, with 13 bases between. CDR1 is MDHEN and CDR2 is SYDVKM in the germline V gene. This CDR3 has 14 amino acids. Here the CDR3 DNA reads TGTGCCAGCGGACTCTCCGGGACCTACAATGAGCAGTTCTTC. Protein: CASGLSGTYNEQFF. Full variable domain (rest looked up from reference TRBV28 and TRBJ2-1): DVKVTQSSRYLVKRTGEKVFLECVQDMDHENMFWYRQDPGLGLRLIYFSYDVKMKEKGDIPEGYSVSREKKERFSLILESASTNQTSMYLCASGLSGTYNEQFFGPGTRLTVL.

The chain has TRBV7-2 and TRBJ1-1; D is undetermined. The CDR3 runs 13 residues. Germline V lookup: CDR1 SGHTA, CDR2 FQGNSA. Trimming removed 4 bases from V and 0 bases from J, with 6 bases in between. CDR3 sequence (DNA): TGTGCCAGCAGCTACAGTTTGAACACTGAAGCTTTCTTT. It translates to CASSYSLNTEAFF.

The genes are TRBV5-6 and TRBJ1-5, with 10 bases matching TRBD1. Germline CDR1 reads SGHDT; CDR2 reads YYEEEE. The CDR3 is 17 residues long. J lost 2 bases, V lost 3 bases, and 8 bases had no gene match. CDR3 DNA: TGTGCCAGCAGCTACCTCGACAGGGGGCACGGCAATCAGCCCCAGCATTTT. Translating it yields CASSYLDRGHGNQPQHF. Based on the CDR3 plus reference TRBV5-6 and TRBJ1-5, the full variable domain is DAGVTQSPTHLIKTRGQQVTLRCSPKSGHDTVSWYQQALGQGPQFIFQYYEEEERQRGNFPDRFSGHQFPNYSSELNVNALLLGDSALYLCASSYLDRGHGNQPQHFGDGTRLSIL.

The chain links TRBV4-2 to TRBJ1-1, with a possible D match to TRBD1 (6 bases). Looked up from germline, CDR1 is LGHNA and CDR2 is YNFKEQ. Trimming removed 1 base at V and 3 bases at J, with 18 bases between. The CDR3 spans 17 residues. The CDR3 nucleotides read TGTGCCAGCAGCCAAGTCGGTATAACAGGGATGTACACTGAAGCTTTCTTT. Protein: CASSQVGITGMYTEAFF.

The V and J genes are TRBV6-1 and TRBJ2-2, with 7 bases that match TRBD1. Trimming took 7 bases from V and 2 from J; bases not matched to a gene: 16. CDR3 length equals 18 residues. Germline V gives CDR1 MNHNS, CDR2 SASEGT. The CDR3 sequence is CASIDWGQSWGNTGELFF. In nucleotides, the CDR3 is TGTGCCAGCATTGATTGGGGACAGTCCTGGGGTAACACCGGGGAGCTGTTTTTT.

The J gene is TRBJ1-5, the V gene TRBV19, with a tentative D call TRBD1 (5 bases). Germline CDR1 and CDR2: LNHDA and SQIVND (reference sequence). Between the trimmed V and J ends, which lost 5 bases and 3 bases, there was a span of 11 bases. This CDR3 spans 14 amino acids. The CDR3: CASSAGHLNQPQHF. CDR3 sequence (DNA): TGTGCCAGTAGTGCCGGACACCTCAATCAGCCCCAGCATTTT.

CDR3 loop: CASSLAGGGQPQHF. Here the CDR3 DNA reads TGTGCCAGCAGCTTAGCAGGGGGCGGTCAGCCCCAGCATTTT. The chain links TRBV7-2 to TRBJ1-5; 7 bases are shared with TRBD1. V shed 0 bases, J shed 6 bases, and the junction held 2 bases outside the gene matches. Germline CDR1 reads SGHTA; CDR2 reads FQGNSA. This CDR3 is 14 amino acids long.

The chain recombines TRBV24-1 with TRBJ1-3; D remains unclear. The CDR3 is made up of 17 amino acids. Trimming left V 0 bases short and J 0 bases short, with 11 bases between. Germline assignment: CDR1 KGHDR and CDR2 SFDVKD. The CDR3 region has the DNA TGTGCCACCAGTGATTTGCGAGGGCTCGACTCTGGAAACACCATATATTTT. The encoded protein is CATSDLRGLDSGNTIYF.

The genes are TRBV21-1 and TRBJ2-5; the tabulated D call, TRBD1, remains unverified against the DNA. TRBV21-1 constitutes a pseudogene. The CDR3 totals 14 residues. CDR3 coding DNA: TGTGCCAGCAGCAACCGGGACATATGGGAGACCCAGTACTTC. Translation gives CASSNRDIWETQYF.

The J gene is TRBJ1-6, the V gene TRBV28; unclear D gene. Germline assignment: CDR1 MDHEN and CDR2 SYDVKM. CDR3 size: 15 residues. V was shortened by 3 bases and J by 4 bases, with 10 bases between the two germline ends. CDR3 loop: CASSLGGGYNSPLHF. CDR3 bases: TGTGCCAGCAGTTTGGGAGGAGGATATAATTCACCCCTCCACTTT. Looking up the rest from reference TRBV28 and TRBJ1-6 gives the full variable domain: DVKVTQSSRYLVKRTGEKVFLECVQDMDHENMFWYRQDPGLGLRLIYFSYDVKMKEKGDIPEGYSVSREKKERFSLILESASTNQTSMYLCASSLGGGYNSPLHFGNGTRLTVT.

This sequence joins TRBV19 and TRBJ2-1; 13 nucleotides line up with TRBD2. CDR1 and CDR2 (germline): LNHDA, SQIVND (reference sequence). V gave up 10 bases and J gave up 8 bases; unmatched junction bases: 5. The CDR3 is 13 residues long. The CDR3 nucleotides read TGTGCCACACTAGCGGGGGGGCCGTATGAGCAGTTCTTC. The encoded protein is CATLAGGPYEQFF.

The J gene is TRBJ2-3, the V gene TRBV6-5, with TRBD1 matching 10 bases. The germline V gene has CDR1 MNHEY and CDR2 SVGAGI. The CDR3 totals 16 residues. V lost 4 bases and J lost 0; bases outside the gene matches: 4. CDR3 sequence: CASSWDRGTSTDTQYF. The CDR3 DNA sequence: TGTGCCAGCAGTTGGGACAGGGGCACTAGCACAGATACGCAGTATTTT.

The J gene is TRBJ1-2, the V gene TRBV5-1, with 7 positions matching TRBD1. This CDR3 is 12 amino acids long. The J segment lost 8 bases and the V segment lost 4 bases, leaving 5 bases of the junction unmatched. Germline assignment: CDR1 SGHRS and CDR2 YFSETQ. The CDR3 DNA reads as TGCGCCAGCAGCGTCAACAGGGGCGGCTACACCTTC. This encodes CASSVNRGGYTF.